The 18 T cell receptor beta chains in this list originate from one sample, sequenced in a study of OX40 agonist ivuxolimab in advanced cancers. Libraries were prepared by immunoSEQ multiplex PCR; TCRdb keeps only in-frame clonotypes and omits some of them. The table includes about 83,000 clones, under 95% detected once. Specimen: CD4+ or CD8+ T cells sorted from blood, collected in a trial of the OX40 agonist ivuxolimab. These receptors originate from an adult with an advanced solid tumor such as melanoma, head and neck, liver or kidney cancer.

The chain recombines TRBV5-1 with TRBJ2-3, with 12 positions matching TRBD2. The CDR3 covers 18 residues. The J segment lost 1 base and the V segment lost 0 bases, leaving 6 bases of the junction unmatched. CDR1 and CDR2 (germline): SGHRS, YFSETQ. The CDR3 loop is CASSLVASGGAGTDTQYF. The CDR3 DNA follows: TGCGCCAGCAGCTTGGTGGCTAGCGGGGGGGCCGGCACAGATACGCAGTATTTT.

The DNA for the CDR3 is TGTGCCAGCAGCCGGGACTTTAGCACAGATACGCAGTATTTT. Translation gives CASSRDFSTDTQYF. The genes are TRBV5-4 and TRBJ2-3, with D possibly being TRBD2 (6 bases). The CDR3 has 14 amino acids. V dropped 4 bases and J dropped 0 bases, with 9 bases sitting between them. From germline, CDR1 is SGHNT and CDR2 YYREEE (reference sequence).

The V and J genes are TRBV6-4 and TRBJ1-1; no clear D gene. With 7 bases removed from V and 0 bases from J, the gap between germline ends came to 15 bases. The CDR3 loop spans 15 amino acids. CDR1 and CDR2 from the germline V gene are MRHNA and SNTAGT. The CDR3 nucleotides read TGTGCCAGCATTCCGGCAGAATGGATGAACACTGAAGCTTTCTTT. Its translation: CASIPAEWMNTEAFF.

The chain recombines TRBV5-4 with TRBJ2-3; 15 bases fit TRBD2. The CDR3 runs 15 residues. With V trimmed by 4 bases and J by 6 bases, 3 bases remained unmatched. Germline V gene lookup returns CDR1 SGHNT and CDR2 YYREEE (reference sequence). The CDR3 here is CASSRGLAGGDTQYF. CDR3 DNA: TGTGCCAGCAGCCGCGGACTAGCGGGAGGGGATACGCAGTATTTT.

V usage is TRBV11-2 and J usage is TRBJ2-3; no firm D call. The CDR3 loop spans 14 amino acids. Germline values: CDR1 SGHAT, CDR2 FQNNGV. Trimming pared 3 bases from V and 3 bases from J, leaving 10 bases between. The CDR3 is CASSFAGVTDTQYF. The DNA of the CDR3 is TGTGCCAGCAGCTTTGCTGGGGTGACAGATACGCAGTATTTT.

This clone was recorded only once. V gene TRBV6-5 combines with J gene TRBJ2-3; D is perhaps TRBD1 or TRBD2 (5 bases each). The ends were cut back, 5 bases at V and 0 bases at J, with 12 bases in the middle. Germline V gene data show CDR1 as MNHEY and CDR2 as SVGAGI. CDR3 length: 15 residues. In nucleotides, the CDR3 is TGTGCCAGCAGTCCCGGGACCCTTAGCACAGATACGCAGTATTTT. As protein: CASSPGTLSTDTQYF.

The sample holds one count of this clone. V usage is TRBV30 and J usage is TRBJ1-2; D might be TRBD1 (6 bases). The CDR3 sequence is 14 residues long. V dropped 3 bases and J dropped 4 bases, with 15 bases sitting between them. Germline CDR1 is GTSNPN and CDR2 is SVGIG (reference sequence). In DNA, the CDR3 is TGTGCCTGGAGAGACCAGGGGTCGGGCTATGGCTACACCTTC. This encodes CAWRDQGSGYGYTF.

J is TRBJ1-3 and V is TRBV19, with 8 nucleotides matching TRBD1. With V trimmed by 4 bases and J by 0 bases, 8 bases remained unmatched. This CDR3 has 17 residues. Germline CDR1 LNHDA, CDR2 SQIVND (reference sequence). This CDR3 reads CASSTGTGGTSGNTIYF. The CDR3 coding sequence is TGTGCCAGTAGTACCGGGACAGGCGGAACCTCTGGAAACACCATATATTTT.

The J gene is TRBJ2-3, the V gene TRBV27; TRBD1 matches 10 bases. Losses at the gene ends were 5 bases for V and 8 bases for J; bases not matched to a gene: 10. Germline V lookup: CDR1 MNHEY, CDR2 SMNVEV (reference sequence). This CDR3 comprises 15 residues. The CDR3 sequence: CASSPTGGWRGTQYF. The CDR3 nucleotides are TGTGCCAGCAGTCCGACAGGGGGCTGGCGTGGTACGCAGTATTTT.

This chain joins TRBV28 and TRBJ1-4; TRBD1 matches at 7 bases. The germline gives CDR1 MDHEN, CDR2 SYDVKM. The CDR3 is made up of 16 amino acids. The V segment lost 7 bases and the J segment 3 bases; nucleotides outside the gene matches: 11. CDR3 coding DNA: TGTGCCAGCAATTTCGACAGGGACGGGGCTAATGAAAAACTGTTTTTT. Its protein product is CASNFDRDGANEKLFF.

This clone was found a few times. CDR3 amino acids: CASSLLRVREKLFF. In DNA form, the CDR3 reads TGTGCCAGCAGTTTACTCCGGGTGAGGGAAAAACTGTTTTTT. The gene calls are TRBV28 and TRBJ1-4, with D uncertain. CDR1 and CDR2 from the germline V gene are MDHEN and SYDVKM. Deletions cut 2 bases from V and 8 bases from J, with 12 bases between. This CDR3 is 14 amino acids long.

This chain uses TRBV28 with TRBJ2-7; D ambiguous. V was cut by 5 bases and J by 4 bases, with 9 bases left in between. There are 12 residues in the CDR3. Germline lookup yields CDR1 MDHEN and CDR2 SYDVKM. The CDR3 sequence: CASSIQSYEQYF. The CDR3, as DNA: TGTGCCAGCAGTATTCAATCATACGAGCAGTACTTC.

The rearrangement uses TRBV15 and TRBJ2-1; no reliable D call. V lost 1 base to trimming and J lost 8 bases, with 12 bases between them. The CDR3 consists of 14 residues. Per the germline V gene, CDR1 is LNHNV and CDR2 is YYDKDF (reference sequence). The CDR3 protein is CATSRGFQADEQFF. Written as DNA, the CDR3 is TGTGCCACCAGCAGAGGATTTCAGGCGGATGAGCAGTTCTTC.

The chain couples TRBV5-3 to TRBJ1-5; unclear D gene. TRBV5-3 is placed among ORFs of uncertain function. Between the trimmed V and J ends, which lost 1 base and 0 bases, there was a span of 26 bases. CDR3 size: 21 residues. CDR3 sequence reads: CARSLFALLNQPNYSNQPQHF. The CDR3, as DNA: TGTGCCAGAAGCTTGTTCGCCCTTTTGAATCAACCAAACTATAGCAATCAGCCCCAGCATTTT.

This clone was observed a few times. This chain uses TRBV5-1 with TRBJ2-5; 9 nucleotides line up with TRBD2. The junction had 6 bases not matched to a gene; V was cut back by 1 base and J by 5 bases. The V gene's germline CDR1 is SGHRS and CDR2 YFSETQ. This CDR3 comprises 15 residues. The CDR3 nucleotides read TGCGCCAGCAGCTTGAGAAGTAGCGGGAGTGAGACCCAGTACTTC. It specifies CASSLRSSGSETQYF.

The chain has TRBV11-3 and TRBJ1-5; TRBD1 is a possible D gene (5 bases). The V end was cut by 5 bases, the J end by 4 bases, with 12 bases between. CDR1 is SGHNT, CDR2 YENEEA, per germline. The CDR3 extends over 14 amino acids. Written as DNA, the CDR3 is TGTGCCAGCAGCCCGGGGGGAGGGAATCAGCCCCAGCATTTT. Translation: CASSPGGGNQPQHF.

The chain combines TRBV4-1 with TRBJ2-3; D unresolved. Germline values: CDR1 MGHRA, CDR2 YSYEKL. The CDR3 extends over 14 amino acids. Between the trimmed V and J ends, which lost 2 bases and 5 bases, there was a span of 11 bases. CDR3 residues: CASSQFSRVDTQYF. In DNA form, the CDR3 reads TGCGCCAGCAGCCAATTTTCTAGGGTAGATACGCAGTATTTT.

CDR3 bases: TGTGCCAGCAGTTTAAACCAGGGAATCGGGGAGCTGTTTTTT. It yields the protein CASSLNQGIGELFF. This chain joins TRBV28 and TRBJ2-2, with D tentatively TRBD1 (5 bases). Germline V gives CDR1 MDHEN, CDR2 SYDVKM. CDR3 length equals 14 residues. Trimming removed 2 bases from V and 7 bases from J, with 11 bases in between.